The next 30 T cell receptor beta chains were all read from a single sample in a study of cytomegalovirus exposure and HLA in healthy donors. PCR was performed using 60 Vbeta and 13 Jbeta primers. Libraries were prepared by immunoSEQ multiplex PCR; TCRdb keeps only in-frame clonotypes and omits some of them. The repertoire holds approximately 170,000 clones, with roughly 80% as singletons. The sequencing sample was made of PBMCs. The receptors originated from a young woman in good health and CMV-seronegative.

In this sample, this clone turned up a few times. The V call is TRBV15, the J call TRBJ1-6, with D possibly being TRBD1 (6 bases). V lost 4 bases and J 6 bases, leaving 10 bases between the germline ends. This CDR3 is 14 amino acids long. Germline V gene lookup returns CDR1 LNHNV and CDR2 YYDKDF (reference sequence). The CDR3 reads CATSKQGPNSPLHF. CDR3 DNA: TGTGCCACCAGCAAACAGGGCCCTAATTCACCCCTCCACTTT.

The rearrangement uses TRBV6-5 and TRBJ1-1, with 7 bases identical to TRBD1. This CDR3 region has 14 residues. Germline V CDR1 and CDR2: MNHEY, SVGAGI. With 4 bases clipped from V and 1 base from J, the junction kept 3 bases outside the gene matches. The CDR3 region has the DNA TGTGCCAGCAGTTCAGGGGGAACGAACACTGAAGCTTTCTTT. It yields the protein CASSSGGTNTEAFF.

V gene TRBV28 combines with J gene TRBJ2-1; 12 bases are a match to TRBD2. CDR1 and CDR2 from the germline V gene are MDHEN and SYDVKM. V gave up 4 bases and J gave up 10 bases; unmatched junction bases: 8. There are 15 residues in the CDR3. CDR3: CASSSDPGLAGEQFF. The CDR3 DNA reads TGTGCCAGCAGTTCAGATCCCGGACTAGCGGGGGAGCAGTTCTTC.

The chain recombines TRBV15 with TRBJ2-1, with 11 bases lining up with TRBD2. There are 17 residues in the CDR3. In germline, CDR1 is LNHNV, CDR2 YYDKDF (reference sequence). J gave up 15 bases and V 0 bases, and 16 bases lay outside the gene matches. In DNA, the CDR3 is TGTGCCACCAGCAGAGATTGGTTCCCAACTAGCGGGAGTTCACTGTTCTTC. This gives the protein CATSRDWFPTSGSSLFF.

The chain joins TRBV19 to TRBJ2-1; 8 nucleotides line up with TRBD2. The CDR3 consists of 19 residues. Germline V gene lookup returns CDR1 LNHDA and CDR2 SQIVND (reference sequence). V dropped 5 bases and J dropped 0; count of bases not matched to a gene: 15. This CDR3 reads CASSPRGGTSGSSYNEQFF. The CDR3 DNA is TGTGCCAGTAGTCCCCGAGGGGGGACAAGCGGGAGCTCCTACAATGAGCAGTTCTTC.

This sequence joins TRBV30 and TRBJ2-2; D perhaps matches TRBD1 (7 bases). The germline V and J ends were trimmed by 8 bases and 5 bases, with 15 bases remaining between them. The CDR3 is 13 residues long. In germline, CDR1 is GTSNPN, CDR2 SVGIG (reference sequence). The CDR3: CAHGQGGTGELFF. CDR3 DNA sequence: TGTGCCCATGGGCAGGGGGGTACCGGGGAGCTGTTTTTT.

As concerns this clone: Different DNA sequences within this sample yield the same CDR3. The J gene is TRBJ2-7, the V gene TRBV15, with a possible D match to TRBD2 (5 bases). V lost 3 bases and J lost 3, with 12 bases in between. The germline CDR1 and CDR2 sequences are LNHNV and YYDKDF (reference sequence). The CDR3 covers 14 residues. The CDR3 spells CATSRDRGNYEQYF. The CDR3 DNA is TGTGCCACCAGCAGGGATCGAGGGAACTACGAGCAGTACTTC.

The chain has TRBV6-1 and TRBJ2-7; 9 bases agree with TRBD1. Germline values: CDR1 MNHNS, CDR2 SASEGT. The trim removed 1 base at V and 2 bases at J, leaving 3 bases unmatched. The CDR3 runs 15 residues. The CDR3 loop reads CASSEVGQGPYEQYF. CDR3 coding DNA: TGTGCCAGCAGTGAAGTGGGACAGGGTCCCTACGAGCAGTACTTC.

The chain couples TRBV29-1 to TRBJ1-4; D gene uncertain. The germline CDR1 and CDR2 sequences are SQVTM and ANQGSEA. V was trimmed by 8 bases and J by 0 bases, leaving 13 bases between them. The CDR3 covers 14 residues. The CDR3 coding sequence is TGCAGCACCCACCCGGGTACAACTAATGAAAAACTGTTTTTT. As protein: CSTHPGTTNEKLFF.

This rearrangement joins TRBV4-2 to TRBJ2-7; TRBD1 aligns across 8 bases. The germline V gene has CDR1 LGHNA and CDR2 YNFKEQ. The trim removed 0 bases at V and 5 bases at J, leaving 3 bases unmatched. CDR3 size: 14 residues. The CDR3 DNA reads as TGTGCCAGCAGCCAAGAGACAGGGGTTAACGAGCAGTACTTC. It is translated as CASSQETGVNEQYF.

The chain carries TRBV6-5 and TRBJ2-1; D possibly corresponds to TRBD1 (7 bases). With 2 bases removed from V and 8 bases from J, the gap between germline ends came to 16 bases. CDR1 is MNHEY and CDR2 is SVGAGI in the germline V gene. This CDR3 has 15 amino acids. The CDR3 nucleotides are TGTGCCAGCAGTTACAGCAGGGGGGTAGTGGATGAGCAGTTCTTC. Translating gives CASSYSRGVVDEQFF.

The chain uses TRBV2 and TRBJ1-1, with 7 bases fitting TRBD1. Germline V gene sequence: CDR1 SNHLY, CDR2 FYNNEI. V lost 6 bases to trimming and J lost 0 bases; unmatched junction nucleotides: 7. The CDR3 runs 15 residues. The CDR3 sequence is CASSSPDRVNTEAFF. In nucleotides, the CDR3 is TGTGCCAGCAGCTCCCCCGACAGGGTGAACACTGAAGCTTTCTTT.

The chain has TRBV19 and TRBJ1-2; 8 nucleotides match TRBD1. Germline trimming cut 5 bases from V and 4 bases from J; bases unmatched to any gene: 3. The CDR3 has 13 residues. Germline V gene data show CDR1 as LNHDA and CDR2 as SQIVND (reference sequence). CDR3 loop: CASSYRGAYGYTF. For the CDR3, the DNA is TGTGCCAGTAGTTACAGGGGGGCCTATGGCTACACCTTC.

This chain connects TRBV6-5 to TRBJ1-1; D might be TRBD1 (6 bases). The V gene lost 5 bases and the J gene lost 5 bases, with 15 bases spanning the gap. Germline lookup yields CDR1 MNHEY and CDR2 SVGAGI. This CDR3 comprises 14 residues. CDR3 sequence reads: CASSQGLLGTEAFF. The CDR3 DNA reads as TGTGCCAGCAGTCAGGGGCTACTGGGGACTGAAGCTTTCTTT.

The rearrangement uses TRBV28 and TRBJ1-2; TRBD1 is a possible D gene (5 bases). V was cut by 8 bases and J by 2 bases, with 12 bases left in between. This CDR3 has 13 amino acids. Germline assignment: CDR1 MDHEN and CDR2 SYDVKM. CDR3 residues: CASGGILNYGYTF. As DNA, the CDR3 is TGTGCCAGCGGGGGGATACTAAACTATGGCTACACCTTC.

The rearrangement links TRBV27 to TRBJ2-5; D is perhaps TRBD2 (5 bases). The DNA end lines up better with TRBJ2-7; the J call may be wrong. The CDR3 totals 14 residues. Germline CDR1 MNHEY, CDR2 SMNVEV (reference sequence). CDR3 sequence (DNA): TGTGCCAGCAGGTTTCGAGGGAATTCCTACGAGCAGTACTTC. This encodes CASRFRGNSYEQYF.

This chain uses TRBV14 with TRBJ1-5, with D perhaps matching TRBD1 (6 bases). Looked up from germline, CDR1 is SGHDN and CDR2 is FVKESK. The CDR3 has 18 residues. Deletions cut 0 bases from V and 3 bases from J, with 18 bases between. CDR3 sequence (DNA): TGTGCCAGCAGCCAAGAGTTGGAACAGGGATTCTACAATCAGCCCCAGCATTTT. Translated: CASSQELEQGFYNQPQHF.

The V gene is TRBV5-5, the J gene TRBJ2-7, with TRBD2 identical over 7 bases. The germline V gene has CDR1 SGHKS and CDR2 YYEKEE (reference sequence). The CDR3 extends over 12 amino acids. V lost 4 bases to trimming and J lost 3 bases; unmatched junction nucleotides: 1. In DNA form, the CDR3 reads TGTGCCAGCAGCCCGGGGGGCTACGAGCAGTACTTC. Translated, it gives CASSPGGYEQYF.

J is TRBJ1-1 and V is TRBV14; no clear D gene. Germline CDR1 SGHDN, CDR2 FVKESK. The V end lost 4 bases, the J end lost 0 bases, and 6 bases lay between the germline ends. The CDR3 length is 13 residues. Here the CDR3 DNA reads TGTGCCAGCAGCCCCACTGTGAACACTGAAGCTTTCTTT. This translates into CASSPTVNTEAFF.

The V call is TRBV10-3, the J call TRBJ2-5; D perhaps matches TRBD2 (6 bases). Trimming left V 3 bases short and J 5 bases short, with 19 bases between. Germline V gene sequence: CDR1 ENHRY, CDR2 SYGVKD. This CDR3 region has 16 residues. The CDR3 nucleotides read TGTGCCATCAGTGAAGCAACCGGGACTTTCGAGGAGACCCAGTACTTC. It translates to CAISEATGTFEETQYF.

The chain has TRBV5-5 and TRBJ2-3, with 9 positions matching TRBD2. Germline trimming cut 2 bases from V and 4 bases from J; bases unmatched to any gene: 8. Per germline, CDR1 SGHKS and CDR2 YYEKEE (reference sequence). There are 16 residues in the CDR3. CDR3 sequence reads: CASSFGRTSVSDTQYF. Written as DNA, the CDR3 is TGTGCCAGCAGCTTCGGTCGGACTAGCGTCTCAGATACGCAGTATTTT. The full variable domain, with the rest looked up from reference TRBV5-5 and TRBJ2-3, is DAGVTQSPTHLIKTRGQQVTLRCSPISGHKSVSWYQQVLGQGPQFIFQYYEKEERGRGNFPDRFSARQFPNYSSELNVNALLLGDSALYLCASSFGRTSVSDTQYFGPGTRLTVL.

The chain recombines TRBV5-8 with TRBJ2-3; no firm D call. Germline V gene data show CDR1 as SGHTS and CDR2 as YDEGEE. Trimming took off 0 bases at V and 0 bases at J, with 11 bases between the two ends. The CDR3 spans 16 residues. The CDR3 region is CASSLDQLQSTDTQYF. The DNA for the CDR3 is TGTGCCAGCAGCTTGGACCAGCTACAGAGCACAGATACGCAGTATTTT. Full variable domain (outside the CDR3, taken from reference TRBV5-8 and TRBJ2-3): EAGVTQSPTHLIKTRGQQATLRCSPISGHTSVYWYQQALGLGLQFLLWYDEGEERNRGNFPPRFSGRQFPNYSSELNVNALELEDSALYLCASSLDQLQSTDTQYFGPGTRLTVL.

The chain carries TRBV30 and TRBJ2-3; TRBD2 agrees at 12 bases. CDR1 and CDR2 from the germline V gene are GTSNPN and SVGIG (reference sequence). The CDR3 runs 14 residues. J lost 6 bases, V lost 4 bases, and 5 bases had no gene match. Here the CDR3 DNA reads TGTGCCTGGACAGGACTAGCGGGAAGGGATACGCAGTATTTT. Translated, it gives CAWTGLAGRDTQYF.

The CDR3 bases are TGTGCCATCAGTGATCAGGGGGTTAACACCTTC. Translation gives CAISDQGVNTF. V gene TRBV10-3 combines with J gene TRBJ1-2; 7 nucleotides align to TRBD1. This CDR3 has 11 residues. CDR1 ENHRY and CDR2 SYGVKD come from the germline V gene. Losses at the gene ends were 3 bases for V and 12 bases for J; bases not matched to a gene: 4.

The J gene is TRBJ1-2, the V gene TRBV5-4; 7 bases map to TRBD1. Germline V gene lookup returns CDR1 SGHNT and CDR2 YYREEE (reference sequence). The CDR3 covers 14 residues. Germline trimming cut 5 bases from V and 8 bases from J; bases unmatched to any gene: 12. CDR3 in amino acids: CASSLQTGAEGYTF. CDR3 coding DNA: TGTGCCAGCAGTCTTCAAACAGGGGCGGAGGGCTACACCTTC.

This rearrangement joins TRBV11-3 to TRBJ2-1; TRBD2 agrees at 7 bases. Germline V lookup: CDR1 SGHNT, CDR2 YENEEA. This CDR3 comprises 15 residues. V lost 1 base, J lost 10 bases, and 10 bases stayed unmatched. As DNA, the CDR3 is TGTGCCAGCAGCTTAGGTCTAGCGGTCGGCGGGGAGCAGTTCTTC. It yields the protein CASSLGLAVGGEQFF.

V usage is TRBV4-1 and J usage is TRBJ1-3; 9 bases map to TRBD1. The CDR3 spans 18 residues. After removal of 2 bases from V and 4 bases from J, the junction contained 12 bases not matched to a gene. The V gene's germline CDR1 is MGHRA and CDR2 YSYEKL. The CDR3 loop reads CASSQPYRGLLLGNTIYF. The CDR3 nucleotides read TGCGCCAGCAGCCAACCTTACAGGGGGCTTCTATTAGGAAACACCATATATTTT.

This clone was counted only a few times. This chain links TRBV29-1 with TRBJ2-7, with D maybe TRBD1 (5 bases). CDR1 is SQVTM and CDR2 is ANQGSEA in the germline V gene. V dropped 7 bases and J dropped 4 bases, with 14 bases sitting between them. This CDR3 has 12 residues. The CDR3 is CSAEGAAYEQYF. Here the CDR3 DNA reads TGCAGCGCCGAAGGGGCGGCGTACGAGCAGTACTTC.

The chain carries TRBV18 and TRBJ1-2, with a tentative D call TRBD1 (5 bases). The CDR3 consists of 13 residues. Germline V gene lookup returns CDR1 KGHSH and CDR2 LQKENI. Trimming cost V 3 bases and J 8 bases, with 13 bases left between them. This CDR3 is CASSPGPRGGYTF. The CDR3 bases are TGTGCCAGCTCACCGGGCCCAAGGGGCGGCTACACCTTC.

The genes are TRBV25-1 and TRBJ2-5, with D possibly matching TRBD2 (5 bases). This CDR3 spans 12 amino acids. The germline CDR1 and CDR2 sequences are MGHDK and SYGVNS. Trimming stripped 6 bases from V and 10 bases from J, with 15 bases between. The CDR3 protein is CASREVGGGQYF. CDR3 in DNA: TGTGCCAGCAGGGAGGTTGGAGGTGGCCAGTACTTC.